These 11 T cell receptor beta chains were sequenced from one sample in a study of CD8 T cells in ankylosing spondylitis. MiXCR was run by TCRdb on the 5' RACE reads, yielding one entry per CDR3 protein. Here the sample spans about 540,000 distinct CDR3 sequences, about 13% being singletons. These TCRs are of unknown antigen specificity. Whole-study results and caveats: About 8 highly homologous variants made up a TCR beta motif that seemed to typify ankylosing spondylitis blood.

Sequencing input: blood, either unsorted or a sorted T cell fraction (not recorded which). Source of these receptors: a male donor with ankylosing spondylitis.

This clonotype appeared a few times. The V and J genes are TRBV2 and TRBJ2-2; 9 nucleotides match TRBD2. Trimming took 4 bases from V and 9 from J; bases not matched to a gene: 3. Germline V gene sequence: CDR1 SNHLY, CDR2 FYNNEI. This CDR3 is built from 13 residues. CDR3 sequence: CASSGTSDWELFF. In DNA, the CDR3 is TGTGCCAGCAGTGGGACTAGCGATTGGGAGCTGTTTTTT.

As for this clonotype: A single base separates this from a much larger clone, so it may be a read error. In this CDR3 the conserved last residue, phenylalanine or tryptophan, is missing, so a read error is likely. The chain employs TRBV12-3 or TRBV12-4 and TRBJ1-2; 8 positions match TRBD1. The trim removed 7 bases at V and 4 bases at J, leaving 17 bases unmatched. This CDR3 is built from 17 residues. DNA for the CDR3: TGTGCCAGCACCCGAGGGGGACAGGAGTTGATTCCCTATGGCTACACCCTC. It yields the protein CASTRGGQELIPYGYTL.

This clonotype was observed at least ten times. The chain employs TRBV5-1 and TRBJ2-7; TRBD1 aligns across 8 bases. The V gene's germline CDR1 is SGHRS and CDR2 YFSETQ. V was clipped by 4 bases and J by 3 bases; unmatched bases: 18. The CDR3 length is 18 residues. In DNA form, the CDR3 reads TGCGCCAGCAGCGCCGGGACAGGATACCCAACCCTACACTACGAGCAGTACTTC. It translates to CASSAGTGYPTLHYEQYF. Full variable domain (rest looked up from reference TRBV5-1 and TRBJ2-7): KAGVTQTPRYLIKTRGQQVTLSCSPISGHRSVSWYQQTPGQGLQFLFEYFSETQRNKGNFPGRFSGRQFSNSRSEMNVSTLELGDSALYLCASSAGTGYPTLHYEQYFGPGTRLTVT.

This clonotype came up a few times. This chain links TRBV5-6 with TRBJ2-1; 9 nucleotides match TRBD2. The length of the CDR3 is 15 residues. The V gene's germline CDR1 is SGHDT and CDR2 YYEEEE. V lost 2 bases and J lost 3; bases outside the gene matches: 3. DNA of the CDR3: TGTGCCAGCAGCTTCTGGCGGGAGGGCTACAATGAGCAGTTCTTC. Its protein is CASSFWREGYNEQFF.

This clonotype was counted a few times. The chain joins TRBV7-9 to TRBJ2-1; D unresolved. The CDR3 runs to 14 residues. Germline CDR1 is SEHNR and CDR2 is FQNEAQ (reference sequence). The ends were cut back, 1 base at V and 4 bases at J, with 8 bases in the middle. The CDR3 spells CASSLGPPYNEQFF. CDR3 bases: TGTGCCAGCAGCTTAGGCCCACCATACAATGAGCAGTTCTTC.

The rearrangement links TRBV5-1 to TRBJ2-7, with TRBD1 as a possible D gene (5 bases). CDR1 and CDR2 from the germline V gene are SGHRS and YFSETQ. Trimming removed 3 bases from V and 0 bases from J, with 13 bases in between. The CDR3 covers 15 residues. The CDR3 here is CASSYGAASSYEQYF. The CDR3 DNA sequence: TGCGCCAGCAGCTATGGGGCAGCGAGCTCCTACGAGCAGTACTTC.

Turning to this clonotype: One end of the junction does not line up with germline, which may come from a read error. CDR3 sequence: CASSSSGRIENQYF. CDR3 coding DNA: TGTGCCAGCAGCTCCAGCGGGAGAATAGAGAACCAGTACTTC. V is TRBV7-9 and J is TRBJ2-5; 8 bases align to TRBD2. The CDR3 spans 14 residues. CDR1 and CDR2 from the germline V gene are SEHNR and FQNEAQ (reference sequence).

The rearrangement uses TRBV15 and TRBJ1-2, with D tentatively TRBD1 (6 bases). The V gene's germline CDR1 is LNHNV and CDR2 YYDKDF (reference sequence). V was pared by 2 bases and J by 4 bases, with 14 bases between. The length of the CDR3 is 15 residues. The CDR3 region has the DNA TGTGCCACCAGCAGACCTCCGGGACAAAGCTATGGCTACACCTTC. Protein sequence: CATSRPPGQSYGYTF.

This clonotype was detected a few times. V gene TRBV20-1 combines with J gene TRBJ1-2; D uncertain. V dropped 5 bases and J dropped 2 bases, with 12 bases sitting between them. The V gene's germline CDR1 is DFQATT and CDR2 SNEGSKA (reference sequence). The CDR3 has 13 amino acids. CDR3 protein: CSAVVGNNYGYTF. Written as DNA, the CDR3 is TGCAGTGCTGTAGTGGGGAACAACTATGGCTACACCTTC.

The chain combines TRBV20-1 with TRBJ1-5; TRBD1 matches at 9 bases. Germline V gives CDR1 DFQATT, CDR2 SNEGSKA (reference sequence). Trimming at V came to 4 bases and at J to 7 bases, leaving 8 bases not matched to a gene. This CDR3 has 14 amino acids. The CDR3: CSAMGQGGRQPQHF. The CDR3 coding sequence is TGCAGTGCTATGGGACAGGGAGGGAGGCAGCCCCAGCATTTT.

This clonotype occurred a few times. J is TRBJ2-1 and V is TRBV3-1; weak D call: TRBD2 (6 bases). Deletions cut 4 bases from V and 7 bases from J, with 17 bases between. CDR1 and CDR2 from the germline V gene are LGHDT and YNNKEL (reference sequence). The CDR3 length is 15 residues. The CDR3 spells CASSPRRAPGNEQFF. As DNA, the CDR3 is TGTGCCAGCAGCCCCCGGAGGGCTCCGGGGAATGAGCAGTTCTTC.